These T cell receptor beta chains were read from a single sample in a study of T cell responses to AZD1222 COVID-19 vaccine. Repertoires were generated with immunoSEQ multiplex PCR, while TCRdb's copy carries only in-frame clones and drops some. The top ten clones hold roughly 1.5% of a sample with 150,000 to 200,000 clones, roughly 94% of them seen once. Here the sequenced sample was peripheral blood, taken 28 days after the second AZD1222 dose. These receptors came from an adult who received the AZD1222 COVID-19 vaccine. The CDR3 runs from the conserved cysteine through the conserved F or W. The order of the fields is CDR3 DNA, CDR3 protein, V gene, D gene, clone size, J gene. D genes are given only for firm matches. Clone size appears in some rows only: once, few, many, or a class for an expanded clone.

DNA: TGTGCCAGCAGCTTAGCCCCCGGCTCTGGAAACACCATATATTTT
CDR3: CASSLAPGSGNTIYF
V: TRBV7-8
D: NA
size: NA
J: TRBJ1-3

DNA: TGTGCCTGGAGGGCATCGGGGGCGGGCAATCAGCCCCAGCATTTT
CDR3: CAWRASGAGNQPQHF
V: TRBV30
D: NA
size: few
J: TRBJ1-5

DNA: TGCAGCGTTGTAAGTTCCAGGACAGTTGTTAATGAGCAGTTCTTC
CDR3: CSVVSSRTVVNEQFF
V: TRBV29-1
D: NA
size: NA
J: TRBJ2-1

DNA: TGTGCCAGCTGGGACGGACACTACGAGCAGTACTTC
CDR3: CASWDGHYEQYF
V: TRBV12-3/TRBV12-4
D: NA
size: NA
J: TRBJ2-7

DNA: TGTGCCAGCAGTGAAATCGGGAGGATTAATGAAAAACTGTTTTTT
CDR3: CASSEIGRINEKLFF
V: TRBV25-1
D: NA
size: NA
J: TRBJ1-4

DNA: TGTGCCAGCTGGGCGGGTTGCTACGAGCAGTACTTC
CDR3: CASWAGCYEQYF
V: TRBV6-7
D: NA
size: NA
J: TRBJ2-7

DNA: TGTGCCAGCAGCCAAGGACAGGGGAACACTGAAGCTTTCTTT
CDR3: CASSQGQGNTEAFF
V: TRBV3-1/TRBV3-2
D: TRBD1
size: once
J: TRBJ1-1

DNA: TGTGCCAGCAGTTACTACGGGACAGGGGTGACCTACGAGCAGTACTTC
CDR3: CASSYYGTGVTYEQYF
V: TRBV6-5
D: TRBD1
size: NA
J: TRBJ2-7

DNA: TGTGCCAGCCGATCATCATCGGGGGCCTCTCAGTATGGCTACACCTTC
CDR3: CASRSSSGASQYGYTF
V: TRBV25-1
D: NA
size: NA
J: TRBJ1-2

DNA: TGTGCTAGCAGCTTATGGACTAGCGGTAGTTCCGGGGAGCTGTTTTTT
CDR3: CASSLWTSGSSGELFF
V: TRBV7-7
D: TRBD2
size: NA
J: TRBJ2-2

DNA: TGCGCCAGCAGCCAAGGGAGGGCCTACACCGGGGAGCTGTTTTTT
CDR3: CASSQGRAYTGELFF
V: TRBV4-1
D: NA
size: NA
J: TRBJ2-2

DNA: TGTGCCAGCAGCTTATCGGCAGATGGCCAGCCCCAGCATTTT
CDR3: CASSLSADGQPQHF
V: TRBV7-9
D: NA
size: NA
J: TRBJ1-5

DNA: TGTGCCAGCAGCTCCCCGGGGACCTCACCCTACGAGCAGTACTTC
CDR3: CASSSPGTSPYEQYF
V: TRBV7-9
D: NA
size: NA
J: TRBJ2-7

DNA: TGCAGCGCCCCCGACAGGTACGGCTACACCTTC
CDR3: CSAPDRYGYTF
V: TRBV29-1
D: NA
size: NA
J: TRBJ1-2

DNA: TGTGCCAGCAGTGACAAGGGGGCCACAGATACGCAGTATTTT
CDR3: CASSDKGATDTQYF
V: TRBV6-4
D: TRBD1
size: NA
J: TRBJ2-3

DNA: TGTGCCAGCAGACCCCGAACGGGGGGCGCATATGGCTACACCTTC
CDR3: CASRPRTGGAYGYTF
V: TRBV6-5
D: NA
size: NA
J: TRBJ1-2

DNA: TGTGCCAGCAGTCCCCTTCTTCGGGAGGCCTCCTACGAGCAGTACTTC
CDR3: CASSPLLREASYEQYF
V: TRBV27
D: TRBD2
size: NA
J: TRBJ2-7

DNA: TGTGCCAGCAACCACGGGACAGCGAATTCACCCCTCCACTTT
CDR3: CASNHGTANSPLHF
V: TRBV27
D: TRBD1
size: NA
J: TRBJ1-6

DNA: TGCGCCACTAAAGCGGGGGTGAGCACTGAAGCTTTCTTT
CDR3: CATKAGVSTEAFF
V: TRBV10-1
D: NA
size: NA
J: TRBJ1-1

DNA: TGTGCCAGCAGAAATAACAGGGGCTATGGCTACACCTTC
CDR3: CASRNNRGYGYTF
V: TRBV7-2
D: TRBD1
size: NA
J: TRBJ1-2

DNA: TGTGCCAGCAGCCCCATCCCGGGACAGAACTCTGGAAACACCATATATTTT
CDR3: CASSPIPGQNSGNTIYF
V: TRBV9
D: TRBD1
size: NA
J: TRBJ1-3

DNA: TGCGCCAGCACCCTGTCAGCGGGGCCGGCCAACGAGCAGTACTTC
CDR3: CASTLSAGPANEQYF
V: TRBV5-1
D: TRBD2
size: NA
J: TRBJ2-7

DNA: TGCGCCAGCAGCCATACCGTAGCTCCTCCTAGCTACGAGCAGTACTTC
CDR3: CASSHTVAPPSYEQYF
V: TRBV4-1
D: NA
size: NA
J: TRBJ2-7

DNA: TGTGCCAGCAGCCCCACCGGGACAGGAAGTGAAAAACTGTTTTTT
CDR3: CASSPTGTGSEKLFF
V: TRBV9
D: TRBD1
size: NA
J: TRBJ1-4

DNA: TGTGCTAGTGGTTTTACGAACACTGAAGCTTTCTTT
CDR3: CASGFTNTEAFF
V: TRBV12-5
D: NA
size: NA
J: TRBJ1-1

DNA: TGCGCCAGCAGCCCGGCGAGCGATAGCAATCAGCCCCAGCATTTT
CDR3: CASSPASDSNQPQHF
V: TRBV4-1
D: NA
size: NA
J: TRBJ1-5